Shown below are 26 T cell receptor beta chains from a single sample sequenced in a study of blood T cell repertoires in COVID-19. Sequencing used immunoSEQ multiplex PCR; TCRdb keeps in-frame clones, though not all of them. Seen here are around 140,000 clones, over 75% observed once, and the top ten hold about an eighth. Sequencing input: peripheral blood. The receptors shown here come from a man aged 18 to 29 with COVID-19, enrolled during active disease.

This chain joins TRBV25-1 and TRBJ2-2; tentatively, D is TRBD2 (6 bases). The germline V and J ends were trimmed by 6 bases and 0 bases, with 14 bases remaining between them. The CDR3 has 16 amino acids. Looked up from germline, CDR1 is MGHDK and CDR2 is SYGVNS. The CDR3 loop is CASRPKGRTNTGELFF. In DNA form, the CDR3 reads TGTGCCAGCAGACCCAAAGGGAGGACGAACACCGGGGAGCTGTTTTTT.

V usage is TRBV9 and J usage is TRBJ2-3, with 8 positions matching TRBD1. Germline V gene lookup returns CDR1 SGDLS and CDR2 YYNGEE. This CDR3 is 15 amino acids long. The trim removed 0 bases at V and 5 bases at J, leaving 5 bases unmatched. CDR3 amino acids: CASSVVQGARDTQYF. Here the CDR3 DNA reads TGTGCCAGCAGCGTAGTCCAGGGGGCAAGAGATACGCAGTATTTT.

This chain uses TRBV30 with TRBJ1-3; TRBD1 matches 7 bases. Per germline, CDR1 GTSNPN and CDR2 SVGIG (reference sequence). The trim removed 8 bases at V and 3 bases at J, leaving 7 bases unmatched. This CDR3 comprises 13 residues. The CDR3 loop reads CAREGASGNTIYF. CDR3 DNA: TGTGCCCGGGAGGGGGCGAGTGGAAACACCATATATTTT.

The rearrangement links TRBV30 to TRBJ1-2, with a weak D call TRBD1 (6 bases). Germline assignment: CDR1 GTSNPN and CDR2 SVGIG (reference sequence). The V gene lost 2 bases and the J gene lost 4 bases, with 8 bases spanning the gap. The CDR3 consists of 12 residues. In DNA form, the CDR3 reads TGTGCCTGGAGTACAGGGCGCTATGGCTACACCTTC. The encoded protein is CAWSTGRYGYTF.

The chain couples TRBV7-2 to TRBJ2-1; possibly TRBD1 for D (7 bases). From germline, CDR1 is SGHTA and CDR2 FQGNSA. V shed 3 bases and J shed 2 bases, with 11 bases lying between them. The CDR3 extends over 15 amino acids. The CDR3: CASSFTGEAYNEQFF. The CDR3 coding sequence is TGTGCCAGCAGCTTTACAGGGGAGGCCTACAATGAGCAGTTCTTC.

In the case of this clone: Other DNA sequences of this sample code for an identical CDR3. The chain carries TRBV29-1 and TRBJ2-7, with 7 bases that match TRBD1. The CDR3 contains 12 residues. Germline V gives CDR1 SQVTM, CDR2 ANQGSEA. Germline trimming cut 4 bases from V and 2 bases from J; bases unmatched to any gene: 2. DNA for the CDR3: TGCAGCGTTGTGGGACAGACCTACGAGCAGTACTTC. Protein: CSVVGQTYEQYF.

The J gene is TRBJ2-1, the V gene TRBV7-9; 8 positions match TRBD2. Germline V gene sequence: CDR1 SEHNR, CDR2 FQNEAQ (reference sequence). V was clipped by 5 bases and J by 2 bases; unmatched bases: 8. CDR3 length equals 16 residues. The CDR3: CASSPAGAAPYNEQFF. The CDR3 DNA is TGTGCCAGCAGCCCAGCGGGAGCGGCCCCCTACAATGAGCAGTTCTTC.

The table lists this clone with a few counts. The chain employs TRBV6-6 and TRBJ2-1, with unresolved D. Deletions cut 0 bases from V and 4 bases from J, with 13 bases between. CDR1 MNHNY and CDR2 SVGAGI come from the germline V gene (reference sequence). CDR3 size: 16 residues. The CDR3: CASSYSIYRGYNEQFF. The CDR3 DNA sequence: TGTGCCAGCAGTTACTCGATCTATCGCGGTTACAATGAGCAGTTCTTC.

The chain links TRBV19 to TRBJ2-1; 7 nucleotides match TRBD1. V was clipped by 6 bases and J by 2 bases; unmatched bases: 1. The germline CDR1 and CDR2 sequences are LNHDA and SQIVND (reference sequence). CDR3 size: 13 residues. DNA of the CDR3: TGTGCCAGTAGACAGGGGACCTACAATGAGCAGTTCTTC. Translating gives CASRQGTYNEQFF.

DNA of the CDR3: TGTGCCAGCAGTCCGATAGCGGGAGGGAGGGGCGACAATGAGCAGTTCTTC. Protein: CASSPIAGGRGDNEQFF. The V and J genes are TRBV6-6 and TRBJ2-1, with 11 bases fitting TRBD2. This CDR3 region has 17 residues. The trim removed 5 bases at V and 5 bases at J, leaving 11 bases unmatched. Germline CDR1 is MNHNY and CDR2 is SVGAGI (reference sequence).

The chain carries TRBV5-6 and TRBJ1-1; D remains unclear. Deletions cut 4 bases from V and 1 base from J, with 5 bases between. The CDR3 consists of 12 residues. The V gene's germline CDR1 is SGHDT and CDR2 YYEEEE. This CDR3 reads CASSPGNTEAFF. CDR3 DNA sequence: TGTGCCAGCAGCCCAGGGAACACTGAAGCTTTCTTT.

This chain uses TRBV5-6 with TRBJ2-1; 7 nucleotides agree with TRBD2. V dropped 4 bases and J dropped 3; count of bases not matched to a gene: 10. The germline gives CDR1 SGHDT, CDR2 YYEEEE. The CDR3 has 16 amino acids. In DNA, the CDR3 is TGTGCCAGCAGCGGGGAGGGCGGGACGGACTACAATGAGCAGTTCTTC. Encoded protein: CASSGEGGTDYNEQFF.

The V call is TRBV10-3, the J call TRBJ2-2; a possible D gene is TRBD1 (7 bases). Trimming shortened V by 4 bases and J by 0 bases, and 12 bases separated the two germline ends. Germline V gene sequence: CDR1 ENHRY, CDR2 SYGVKD. CDR3 length equals 16 residues. The CDR3 loop reads CAISGPGGSNTGELFF. The CDR3 DNA reads as TGTGCCATCAGTGGCCCAGGGGGGTCGAACACCGGGGAGCTGTTTTTT.

This chain connects TRBV3-1 (or the pseudogene TRBV3-2) to TRBJ2-3; weak D call: TRBD2 (5 bases). Trimming removed 8 bases at V and 1 base at J, with 16 bases between. Germline V gene sequence: CDR1 LGHDT, CDR2 YNNKEL (reference sequence). The length of the CDR3 is 15 residues. CDR3 sequence: CASQARTDRTDTQYF. In DNA form, the CDR3 reads TGTGCCAGCCAAGCTAGGACTGATCGCACAGATACGCAGTATTTT.

The J gene is TRBJ2-5, the V gene TRBV19; 12 bases agree with TRBD2. The CDR3 sequence is 19 residues long. CDR1 LNHDA and CDR2 SQIVND come from the germline V gene (reference sequence). With V trimmed by 3 bases and J by 3 bases, 14 bases remained unmatched. This CDR3 is CASSILGGLAGQKEETQYF. The DNA for the CDR3 is TGTGCCAGTAGTATTCTGGGGGGACTAGCGGGCCAAAAGGAAGAGACCCAGTACTTC.

The J gene is TRBJ2-1, the V gene TRBV28, with TRBD2 matching 11 bases. V was clipped by 5 bases and J by 7 bases; unmatched bases: 7. Germline CDR1 MDHEN, CDR2 SYDVKM. The CDR3 consists of 15 residues. The CDR3: CASSTTSGSRNEQFF. The CDR3 coding sequence is TGTGCCAGCAGTACTACTAGCGGGAGCAGGAATGAGCAGTTCTTC.

V is TRBV21-1 and J is TRBJ2-1; the table calls TRBD2, which could not be checked here. TRBV21-1 is designated a pseudogene. The length of the CDR3 is 18 residues. In DNA form, the CDR3 reads TGTGCCAGCAGCAAAACGTCCGGGACTGGTAGCTCCTACAATGAGCAGTTCTTC. Protein product: CASSKTSGTGSSYNEQFF.

This clone showed up just a few times. V gene TRBV29-1 combines with J gene TRBJ2-5; D is unclear. Germline V gene lookup returns CDR1 SQVTM and CDR2 ANQGSEA. The CDR3 loop spans 12 amino acids. V gave up 6 bases and J gave up 4 bases, with 12 bases separating them. Here the CDR3 reads CSVTLSRETQYF. In nucleotides, the CDR3 is TGCAGCGTAACCTTGAGCCGAGAGACCCAGTACTTC.

The chain is built from TRBV19 and TRBJ2-7, with TRBD1 matching 7 bases. The J segment lost 7 bases and the V segment lost 3 bases, leaving 12 bases of the junction unmatched. CDR3 length: 15 residues. CDR1 is LNHDA and CDR2 is SQIVND in the germline V gene (reference sequence). The CDR3 here is CASSIRDSSSREQYF. For the CDR3, the DNA is TGTGCCAGTAGTATCCGGGACAGCTCTAGTCGGGAGCAGTACTTC. The full variable domain, in which reference TRBV19 and TRBJ2-7 provide the parts outside the CDR3, is DGGITQSPKYLFRKEGQNVTLSCEQNLNHDAMYWYRQDPGQGLRLIYYSQIVNDFQKGDIAEGYSVSREKKESFPLTVTSAQKNPTAFYLCASSIRDSSSREQYFGPGTRLTVT.

The sample holds a few counts of this clone. The chain recombines TRBV19 with TRBJ1-6, with TRBD1 matching 10 bases. The ends lost 6 bases at V and 9 bases at J; junction bases unmatched: 5. Germline V lookup: CDR1 LNHDA, CDR2 SQIVND (reference sequence). This CDR3 region has 14 residues. The CDR3: CASSLGQGVSPLHF. Written as DNA, the CDR3 is TGTGCCAGTAGCCTTGGACAGGGGGTTTCACCCCTCCACTTT.

The chain has TRBV7-3 and TRBJ2-2; 8 nucleotides align to TRBD2. Germline lookup yields CDR1 SGHTA and CDR2 FQGTGA. V dropped 5 bases and J dropped 0; count of bases not matched to a gene: 5. This CDR3 comprises 16 residues. CDR3 loop: CASSPLAETNTGELFF. The CDR3 DNA is TGTGCCAGCAGCCCACTAGCGGAGACGAACACCGGGGAGCTGTTTTTT.

V usage is TRBV7-2 and J usage is TRBJ2-3, with 7 bases matching TRBD1. CDR1 and CDR2 from the germline V gene are SGHTA and FQGNSA. With V trimmed by 3 bases and J by 3 bases, 12 bases remained unmatched. There are 17 residues in the CDR3. Written as DNA, the CDR3 is TGTGCCAGCAGCTTCCCCGGGACAGAACCTCGGACAGATACGCAGTATTTT. Protein: CASSFPGTEPRTDTQYF.

The chain employs TRBV28 and TRBJ2-5; TRBD1 matches 10 bases. The CDR3 has 15 amino acids. The V gene end was trimmed by 7 bases and the J gene end by 5 bases; junction bases not matched to a gene: 10. CDR1 MDHEN and CDR2 SYDVKM come from the germline V gene. The CDR3 nucleotides are TGTGCCAGCATTACGGGACAGGGGTGGTCGGAGACCCAGTACTTC. It specifies CASITGQGWSETQYF.

This clone occurred once. V is TRBV6-6 and J is TRBJ2-7, with D possibly matching TRBD2 (5 bases). Per the germline V gene, CDR1 is MNHNY and CDR2 is SVGAGI (reference sequence). Trimming pared 0 bases from V and 3 bases from J, leaving 12 bases between. This CDR3 comprises 15 residues. CDR3 sequence reads: CASSYSSGSYYEQYF. The CDR3 nucleotides are TGTGCCAGCAGTTACTCGTCGGGATCGTACTACGAGCAGTACTTC.

The V and J genes are TRBV30 and TRBJ1-1; the D gene is possibly TRBD1 (5 bases). V lost 0 bases and J lost 4, with 12 bases in between. Germline CDR1 is GTSNPN and CDR2 is SVGIG (reference sequence). This CDR3 is 14 amino acids long. CDR3 protein: CAWSVMGGVTEAFF. The CDR3 region has the DNA TGTGCCTGGAGTGTAATGGGGGGTGTCACTGAAGCTTTCTTT.

The chain links TRBV7-9 to TRBJ2-7, with a tentative D call TRBD2 (5 bases). The germline V gene encodes CDR1 SEHNR and CDR2 FQNEAQ (reference sequence). The ends were cut back, 1 base at V and 2 bases at J, with 9 bases in the middle. The CDR3 totals 14 residues. The CDR3, as DNA: TGTGCCAGCAGCTTAGAGTGGGGAGCCTACGAGCAGTACTTC. Translation gives CASSLEWGAYEQYF.